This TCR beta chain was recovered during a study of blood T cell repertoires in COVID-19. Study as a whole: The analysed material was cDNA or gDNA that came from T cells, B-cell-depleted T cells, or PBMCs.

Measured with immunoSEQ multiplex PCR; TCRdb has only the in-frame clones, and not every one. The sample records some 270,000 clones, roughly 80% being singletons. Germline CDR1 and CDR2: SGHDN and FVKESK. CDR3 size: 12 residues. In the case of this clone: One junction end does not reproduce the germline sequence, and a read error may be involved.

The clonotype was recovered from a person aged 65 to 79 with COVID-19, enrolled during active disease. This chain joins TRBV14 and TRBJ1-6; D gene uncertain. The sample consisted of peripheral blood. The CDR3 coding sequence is TGTGCCAGCCGCCACTCCGGTTCACCCCTCCACTTT. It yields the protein CASRHSGSPLHF.